This passage covers 10 T cell receptor beta chains from one sample sequenced in a study of blood T cell repertoires in COVID-19. Measured with immunoSEQ multiplex PCR; TCRdb has only the in-frame clones, and not every one. The sample has about 220,000 clones, roughly 90% seen once. The specimen sequenced was PBMCs or T cells enriched from blood (not recorded which). The source is a man under 40 who had been exposed to COVID-19.

This chain joins TRBV9 and TRBJ1-3, with D hard to call. CDR1 and CDR2 (germline): SGDLS, YYNGEE. The V end was cut by 1 base, the J end by 3 bases, with 14 bases between. CDR3 length equals 16 residues. CDR3 bases: TGTGCCAGCAGCGTACAGGACTTGCGAAGTGGAAACACCATATATTTT. This encodes CASSVQDLRSGNTIYF.

This sequence joins TRBV7-8 and TRBJ2-4; 7 bases are shared with TRBD1. The CDR3 consists of 16 residues. J lost 0 bases, V lost 5 bases, and 7 bases had no gene match. The germline V gene encodes CDR1 SGHVS and CDR2 FQNEAQ. The DNA for the CDR3 is TGTGCCAGCAGCACCCCGGACAGGCTAGCCAAAAACATTCAGTACTTC. Amino acid sequence: CASSTPDRLAKNIQYF. Looking up the rest from reference TRBV7-8 and TRBJ2-4 gives the full variable domain: GAGVSQSPRYKVAKRGQDVALRCDPISGHVSLFWYQQALGQGPEFLTYFQNEAQLDKSGLPSDRFFAERPEGSVSTLKIQRTQQEDSAVYLCASSTPDRLAKNIQYFGAGTRLSVL.

The chain uses TRBV12-3 or TRBV12-4 and TRBJ2-7; TRBD1 matches 7 bases. The V gene end was trimmed by 4 bases and the J gene end by 5 bases; junction bases not matched to a gene: 2. The CDR3 is 12 amino acids. CDR3 in DNA: TGTGCCAGCAGTTACACAGGGGACGAGCAGTACTTC. It yields the protein CASSYTGDEQYF.

This clone appeared once. The V gene is TRBV5-6, the J gene TRBJ2-1, with a possible D match to TRBD1 (6 bases). V lost 4 bases, J lost 10 bases, and 18 bases lay in between. Germline V CDR1 and CDR2: SGHDT, YYEEEE. The CDR3 runs to 14 residues. The DNA of the CDR3 is TGTGCCAGCAGCGCCGTCCAGGGGTCGCTCGAGCAGTTCTTC. It encodes CASSAVQGSLEQFF.

This rearrangement joins TRBV6-4 to TRBJ1-1; 9 bases line up with TRBD1. CDR1 and CDR2 from the germline V gene are MRHNA and SNTAGT. J was trimmed by 1 base and V by 0 bases; bases with no gene match: 6. The CDR3 loop spans 17 amino acids. CDR3 residues: CASSDSWTGVGNTEAFF. The CDR3, as DNA: TGTGCCAGCAGTGACTCCTGGACAGGGGTTGGGAACACTGAAGCTTTCTTT.

This chain connects TRBV7-9 to TRBJ2-3; TRBD2 is a possible D gene (6 bases). Germline CDR1 reads SEHNR; CDR2 reads FQNEAQ (reference sequence). The V end was cut by 3 bases, the J end by 8 bases, with 15 bases between. This CDR3 contains 14 residues. This CDR3 is CASSFRDFKTTQYF. CDR3 DNA sequence: TGTGCCAGCAGCTTCCGGGACTTCAAGACTACGCAGTATTTT.

The rearrangement links TRBV30 to TRBJ1-1; the match to TRBD1 covers 9 bases. The CDR3 spans 15 residues. In germline, CDR1 is GTSNPN, CDR2 SVGIG (reference sequence). V shed 1 base and J 6 bases; nucleotides not matched to a gene: 9. The CDR3 nucleotides read TGTGCCTGGAGTGGGTTCGCACAGGGGGCGGCTGAAGCTTTCTTT. Translating gives CAWSGFAQGAAEAFF.

The chain employs TRBV7-9 and TRBJ1-2; D gene ambiguous. Germline CDR1 reads SEHNR; CDR2 reads FQNEAQ (reference sequence). The V end was cut by 3 bases, the J end by 8 bases, with 10 bases between. The CDR3 has 12 amino acids. The CDR3 DNA reads TGTGCCAGCAGCTTCGGGGTGGGCGGCTACACCTTC. The encoded protein is CASSFGVGGYTF.

The rearrangement joins TRBV7-9 to TRBJ2-5; D possibly corresponds to TRBD2 (5 bases). The CDR3 has 14 residues. Trimming removed 1 base from V and 5 bases from J, with 11 bases in between. Germline CDR1 and CDR2: SEHNR and FQNEAQ (reference sequence). CDR3 DNA: TGTGCCAGCAGCTTAGGGGTTCGGGGTGAGACCCAGTACTTC. Protein product: CASSLGVRGETQYF.

The chain couples TRBV29-1 to TRBJ1-2; D uncertain. CDR1 and CDR2 (germline): SQVTM, ANQGSEA. This CDR3 has 12 residues. Trimming took 5 bases from V and 5 from J, leaving 12 bases between them. CDR3 loop: CSVWASWYGYTF. CDR3 coding DNA: TGCAGCGTTTGGGCCTCGTGGTATGGCTACACCTTC.